This is a list of T cell receptor beta chains from one sample in a study of tumor-infiltrating lymphocytes in localized non-small cell lung cancer. The protocol was immunoSEQ multiplex PCR, while the TCRdb copy is restricted to in-frame clones and leaves out a portion. The sample lists 3,000 to 5,000 clones, around 66% occurring once. The specimen was uninvolved lung tissue not adjacent to the tumor. These receptors originate from a human donor with non-small cell lung cancer. The CDR3 runs from the conserved cysteine through the conserved F or W. The D gene is left open where the match is weak. Rows give clone size only sometimes, using once, few, many, or a class for an expanded clone.

>TRBJ1-1|TRBV2|20|-|-
CASSEAGKGRGIQTNTEAFF
TGTGCCAGCAGTGAAGCTGGGAAGGGCCGGGGAATTCAAACGAACACTGAAGCTTTCTTT
>TRBJ2-2|TRBV28|14|-|once
CASSFAGPTGELFF
TGTGCCAGCAGTTTCGCAGGGCCCACCGGGGAGCTGTTTTTT
>TRBJ2-7|TRBV5-1|15|-|-
CASSHGHRDSYEQYF
TGCGCCAGCAGCCACGGTCACCGAGACTCCTACGAGCAGTACTTC
>TRBJ1-2|TRBV6-4|13|-|-
CASSDPGVYGYTF
TGTGCCAGCAGTGACCCGGGAGTATATGGCTACACCTTC
>TRBJ2-5|TRBV7-2|16|TRBD2|-
CASSPPGLAVQETQYF
TGTGCCAGCAGCCCCCCGGGACTAGCGGTACAAGAGACCCAGTACTTC
>TRBJ2-2|TRBV7-9|15|-|-
CASSLDYLNTGELFF
TGTGCCAGCAGCTTAGACTACTTGAACACCGGGGAGCTGTTTTTT
>TRBJ2-3|TRBV6-5|14|TRBD1|once
CASSPRQGKVTQYF
TGTGCCAGCAGTCCGCGACAGGGAAAAGTAACGCAGTATTTT
>TRBJ1-1|TRBV28|23|-|few
CASSLPRTGTLKLSLARYTEAFF
-
>TRBJ1-2|TRBV19|13|-|-
CASAWGPGYGYTF
TGTGCCAGCGCGTGGGGACCGGGCTATGGCTACACCTTC
>TRBJ1-2|TRBV6-5|12|TRBD1|few
CASSYGTVSYTF
TGTGCCAGCAGTTACGGGACAGTTTCCTACACCTTC
>TRBJ1-5|TRBV9|13|-|-
CASSVDPSQPQHF
TGTGCCAGCAGCGTAGACCCTAGTCAGCCCCAGCATTTT
>TRBJ1-4|TRBV28|15|-|-
CASFSYRNEGEKLFF
TGTGCCAGCTTTAGTTACCGCAACGAAGGTGAAAAACTGTTTTTT
>TRBJ1-5|TRBV2|17|-|-
CASRDRLQGNSNQPQHF
TGTGCCAGCAGAGATAGACTGCAAGGGAATAGCAATCAGCCCCAGCATTTT
>TRBJ1-2|TRBV11-2|13|-|few
CASTSSGAYGYTF
TGTGCCAGCACCTCAAGCGGCGCCTATGGCTACACCTTC